Here is one TCR beta chain with its context. The CDR3 is 15 residues long. Germline lookup yields CDR1 MNHEY and CDR2 SMNVEV (reference sequence). V lost 6 bases to trimming and J lost 5 bases, with 20 bases between them. The record originates from a study of blood T cells in healthy people across ages. A second about 6 to 11 cycle PCR used barcoded and J-beta primers. TCRdb re-called the 5' RACE reads with MiXCR, one entry per CDR3 protein. The sample includes some 900,000 distinct CDR3 sequences, roughly 43% of them seen just once. The source is a young man in good health. V and J are TRBV27 and TRBJ2-7, with a possible D match to TRBD1 (6 bases). The material sequenced was blood. CDR3 sequence: CASSPLGQRIDEQYF. CDR3 sequence (DNA): TGTGCCAGCAGCCCCCTAGGACAGAGGATCGACGAGCAGTACTTC.